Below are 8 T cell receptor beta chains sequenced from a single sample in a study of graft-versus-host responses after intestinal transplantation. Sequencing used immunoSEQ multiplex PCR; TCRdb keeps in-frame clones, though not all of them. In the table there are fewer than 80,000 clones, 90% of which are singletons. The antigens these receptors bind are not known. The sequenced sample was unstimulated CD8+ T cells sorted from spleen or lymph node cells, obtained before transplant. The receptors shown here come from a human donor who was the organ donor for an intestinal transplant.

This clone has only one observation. The chain's CDR3 is CASSQLLAGVLDNEQFF. The CDR3 DNA is TGTGCCAGCAGCCAATTACTAGCGGGAGTGCTGGACAATGAGCAGTTCTTC. The rearrangement links TRBV14 to TRBJ2-1, with TRBD2 matching over 11 bases. This CDR3 spans 17 amino acids. Germline CDR1 and CDR2: SGHDN and FVKESK. With V trimmed by 2 bases and J by 5 bases, 8 bases remained unmatched.

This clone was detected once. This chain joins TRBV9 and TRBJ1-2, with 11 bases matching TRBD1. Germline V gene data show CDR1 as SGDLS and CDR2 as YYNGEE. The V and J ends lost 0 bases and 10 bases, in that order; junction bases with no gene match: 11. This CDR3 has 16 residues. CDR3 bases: TGTGCCAGCAGCGTAGGATCAACCGGGACAGGGGGTGACTACACCTTC. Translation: CASSVGSTGTGGDYTF.

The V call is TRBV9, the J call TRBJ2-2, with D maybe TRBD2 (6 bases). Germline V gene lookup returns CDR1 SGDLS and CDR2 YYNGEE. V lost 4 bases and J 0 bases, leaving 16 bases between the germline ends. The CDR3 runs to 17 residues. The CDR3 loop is CASSSSAGEANTGELFF. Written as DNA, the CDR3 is TGTGCCAGCAGCTCCTCAGCGGGTGAAGCGAACACCGGGGAGCTGTTTTTT.

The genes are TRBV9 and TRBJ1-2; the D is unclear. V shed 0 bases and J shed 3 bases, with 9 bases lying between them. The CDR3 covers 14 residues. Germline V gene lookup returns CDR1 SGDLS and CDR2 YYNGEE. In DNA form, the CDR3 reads TGTGCCAGCAGCGTAGAATACGGGGACTATGGCTACACCTTC. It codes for CASSVEYGDYGYTF.

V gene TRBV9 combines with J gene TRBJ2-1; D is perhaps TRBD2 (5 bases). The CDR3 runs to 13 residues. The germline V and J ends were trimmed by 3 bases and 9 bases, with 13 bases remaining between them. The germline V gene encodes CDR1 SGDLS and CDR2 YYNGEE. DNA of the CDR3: TGTGCCAGCAGCGCCGGCGGGCGAAGTGAGCAGTTCTTC. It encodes CASSAGGRSEQFF.

CDR3 residues: CASSYSTGFNEKLFF. The CDR3 nucleotides are TGTGCCAGCAGTTACTCGACAGGGTTTAATGAAAAACTGTTTTTT. V usage is TRBV6-5 and J usage is TRBJ1-4; 7 bases agree with TRBD1. V lost 0 bases, J lost 4 bases, and 2 bases stayed unmatched. The CDR3 has 15 residues. CDR1 and CDR2 (germline): MNHEY, SVGAGI.

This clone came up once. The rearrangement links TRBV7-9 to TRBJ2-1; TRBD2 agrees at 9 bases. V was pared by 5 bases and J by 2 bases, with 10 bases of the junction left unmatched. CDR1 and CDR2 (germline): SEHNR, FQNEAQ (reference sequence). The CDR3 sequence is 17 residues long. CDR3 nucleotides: TGTGCCAGCAGCCAGGACGCCGGGACTAGCCCCTACAATGAGCAGTTCTTC. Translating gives CASSQDAGTSPYNEQFF.

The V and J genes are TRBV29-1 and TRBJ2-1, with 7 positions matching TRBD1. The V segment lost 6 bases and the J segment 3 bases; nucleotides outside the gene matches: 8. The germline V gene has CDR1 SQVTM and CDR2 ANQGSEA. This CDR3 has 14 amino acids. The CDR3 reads CSVIGAGGYNEQFF. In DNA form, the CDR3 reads TGCAGCGTCATTGGTGCAGGGGGCTACAATGAGCAGTTCTTC.